The rows below give T cell receptor beta chains drawn from one sample of a study of technical replicates of blood from a handful of donors. Profiling relied on immunoSEQ multiplex PCR, and the TCRdb table lists in-frame clones only, not all of them. This table holds about 81,000 clones, around four fifths found once. Specimen: PBMCs. Receptor source: a human donor in good health. Some clones in this sample may be carry-over from other donors' samples. Both conserved end residues are part of each CDR3. D genes are given only for firm matches. Size is omitted from some rows. Given values are once, few, many or a class for expanded clones.

D | J | size | V | DNA | CDR3
- | TRBJ2-7 | - | TRBV4-3 | TGCGCCAGCAGCCAAGACGGGGAGAGCTCCTACGAGCAGTACTTC | CASSQDGESSYEQYF
TRBD1 | TRBJ1-2 | - | TRBV28 | TGTGCCAGCAGGGAGACCGGACAGGGAGTGGGTGGCTACACCTTC | CASRETGQGVGGYTF
- | TRBJ2-7 | - | TRBV19 | TGTGCCATCCCAAGGGGCAGGGAATACGAGCAGTACTTC | CAIPRGREYEQYF
- | TRBJ1-6 | once | TRBV5-4 | TGTGCCAGCAACATAGGGGTGGGCGATTCACCCCTCCACTTT | CASNIGVGDSPLHF
TRBD2 | TRBJ2-3 | once | TRBV7-3 | TGTGCCAGCAGCCTTCGGACTAGCGGGAGGGATACGCAGTATTTT | CASSLRTSGRDTQYF
- | TRBJ1-1 | few | TRBV4-3 | TGCGCCAGCAGCCAGGGGGGACGGGGCACTGAAGCTTTCTTT | CASSQGGRGTEAFF
TRBD2 | TRBJ2-1 | - | TRBV2 | TGTGCCAGCAGCCGGACTAGCGGGAATGAGCAGTTCTTC | CASSRTSGNEQFF
TRBD1 | TRBJ1-5 | - | TRBV6-5 | TGTGCCAGCACTTCGGGACAGACTCCTACCGTACCCCAGCATTTT | CASTSGQTPTVPQHF
- | TRBJ2-2 | - | TRBV14 | TGTGCCAGCAGCCCGCGCCTAACCGGGGAGCTGTTTTTT | CASSPRLTGELFF
- | TRBJ2-2 | - | TRBV5-1 | TGCGCCAGCAGCCGGACAGATATGAACACCGGGGAGCTGTTTTTT | CASSRTDMNTGELFF
TRBD1 | TRBJ1-5 | - | TRBV18 | TGTGCCAGCTCCCCGGACAGGGGTCGGCAGCCCCAGCATTTT | CASSPDRGRQPQHF
- | TRBJ2-1 | - | TRBV9 | TGTGCCAGCAGCGTAGTTCCGGGAAGTAAAAATGAGCAGTTCTTC | CASSVVPGSKNEQFF
- | TRBJ1-5 | - | TRBV30 | TGTGCCTGGGGGAGGGGCCAGGGACTACCTGGGGGACAGCCCCAGCATTTT | CAWGRGQGLPGGQPQHF
- | TRBJ1-1 | - | TRBV27 | TGTGCCAGCAGAACACGGGACACTGAAGCTTTCTTT | CASRTRDTEAFF
- | TRBJ2-2 | - | TRBV7-9 | TGTGCCAGCAGCTATTTACGGGCAGGGGCGAACACCGGGGAGCTGTTTTTT | CASSYLRAGANTGELFF
- | TRBJ1-4 | - | TRBV14 | TGTGCCAGCAGCCATTGGCGGGGAGGGGAAAAACTGTTTTTT | CASSHWRGGEKLFF
- | TRBJ1-2 | - | TRBV29-1 | TGCAGCGTTGAAGATTTCGGGTTGGGTGGCTACACCTTC | CSVEDFGLGGYTF
TRBD2 | TRBJ2-7 | few | TRBV28 | TGTGCCAGCAGTTCCGGGACTAGCGGGTTATACGAGCAGTACTTC | CASSSGTSGLYEQYF
- | TRBJ1-6 | - | TRBV5-4 | TGTGCCAGCAGCTTGGGAAGGGGAGGTTCACCCCTCCACTTT | CASSLGRGGSPLHF
- | TRBJ1-1 | - | TRBV11-1 | TGTGCCAGCAGCTTAGGGGGCCAAATGAGGCCTTTCTTT | CASSLGGQMRPFF
TRBD2 | TRBJ2-3 | - | TRBV7-2 | TGTGCCAGCAGCGCCCAGCGGGGGAGCACAGATACGCAGTATTTT | CASSAQRGSTDTQYF
- | TRBJ1-1 | few | TRBV5-5 | TGTGCCAGCAGCTTGGGGCAGATGAACACTGAAGCTTTCTTT | CASSLGQMNTEAFF
TRBD2 | TRBJ2-1 | - | TRBV19 | TGTGCCAGTAGTATAGATCGGGCAGCGGGGGATTACAATGAGCAGTTCTTC | CASSIDRAAGDYNEQFF
TRBD1 | TRBJ2-5 | - | TRBV30 | TGTGCCTGGAGTGTACGGGTTCTCAGACAGGGCGACCAAGAGACCCAGTACTTC | CAWSVRVLRQGDQETQYF
- | TRBJ2-7 | few | TRBV4-1 | TGCGCCAGCAGTCAGGGACAGCGCGGGGGGGAGCAGTACTTC | CASSQGQRGGEQYF
- | TRBJ2-1 | - | TRBV7-2 | TGTGCCAGCAGATACACTAGTAGGGATGAGCAGTTCTTC | CASRYTSRDEQFF
- | TRBJ2-1 | few | TRBV30 | TGTGCCTGGAGTGTACCCCGCGATGAGCAGTTCTTC | CAWSVPRDEQFF
TRBD1 | TRBJ2-7 | - | TRBV4-1 | TGCGCCAGCAGCCACGACAGGGGGCTCTACGAGCAGTACTTC | CASSHDRGLYEQYF
TRBD1 | TRBJ2-5 | - | TRBV11-2 | TGTGCCAGCAGCTTAGATGCGTGGGGACAGGGGCGAGAGACCCAGTACTTC | CASSLDAWGQGRETQYF
- | TRBJ1-3 | - | TRBV30 | TGTGCCTGGAGTTGGAGAGGTACCGGAAACACCATATATTTT | CAWSWRGTGNTIYF
TRBD1 | TRBJ2-3 | - | TRBV19 | TGTGCCAGTAGTATTGTAGGGGGCATGTGGGATACGCAGTATTTT | CASSIVGGMWDTQYF
TRBD2 | TRBJ2-2 | - | TRBV4-3 | TGCGCCGCAGGGACTAGGGGCACCGGGGAGCTGTTTTTT | CAAGTRGTGELFF
TRBD2 | TRBJ2-1 | - | TRBV5-4 | TGTGCCAGCAGCTTGGAGCGGGGGGCCTTCAATGAGCAGTTCTTC | CASSLERGAFNEQFF
- | TRBJ1-1 | - | TRBV7-2 | TGTGCCAGCAGCCTTCGGGCGGGGTTGAACACTGAAGCTTTCTTT | CASSLRAGLNTEAFF
- | TRBJ1-5 | - | TRBV30 | TGTGCCTGGAGTCCCGGGAAGGGCAATCAGCCCCAGCATTTT | CAWSPGKGNQPQHF
- | TRBJ2-2 | - | TRBV27 | TGTGCCACCGGGGGAGACGGCGGGGAGCTGTTTTTT | CATGGDGGELFF
TRBD2 | TRBJ2-7 | - | TRBV4-3 | TGCGCCAGCAGCCAAGAGGCACTAGCGGGAACGAAACAGTACTTC | CASSQEALAGTKQYF
- | TRBJ2-7 | - | TRBV6-5 | TGTGCCAGCAGTTTCTCTAACGAGCAGTACTTC | CASSFSNEQYF
- | TRBJ2-1 | - | TRBV9 | TGTGCCAGCAGCGGGGCCCCAAGCTCCTACAATGAGCAGTTCTTC | CASSGAPSSYNEQFF
- | TRBJ2-7 | - | TRBV5-1 | TGCGCCAGCAGCTTGTTCAGCGAGCAGTACTTC | CASSLFSEQYF
- | TRBJ1-2 | - | TRBV5-1 | TGCGCCAGCAGCTTGTCGGGGGGGCATGGCTACACCTTC | CASSLSGGHGYTF
TRBD1 | TRBJ1-4 | once | TRBV5-1 | TGCGCCAGCAGCATCGACAGGGCTCCGAATGAAAAACTGTTTTTT | CASSIDRAPNEKLFF
TRBD1 | TRBJ2-7 | - | TRBV7-9 | TGTGCCAGCAGCTTAGGGGACAGGGGGCTGCTACGCGAGCAGTACTTC | CASSLGDRGLLREQYF
TRBD1 | TRBJ2-6 | - | TRBV5-1 | TGCGCCAGCAGCTTGGCGGGACAGAGGTCTGGGGCCAACGTCCTGACTTTC | CASSLAGQRSGANVLTF
- | TRBJ2-3 | - | TRBV30 | TGTGCCTGGAGTGTCCTTAGTTTTGACACAGATACGCAGTATTTT | CAWSVLSFDTDTQYF
TRBD1 | TRBJ1-5 | - | TRBV2 | TGTGCCACTTCGGACAGGATGAGGAATCAGCCCCAGCATTTT | CATSDRMRNQPQHF
TRBD1 | TRBJ2-7 | few | TRBV29-1 | TGCAGCGTTGGACAGGGGGCAAAGCAGTACTTC | CSVGQGAKQYF
TRBD2 | TRBJ2-3 | - | TRBV7-8 | TGTGCCAGCAGCTCCCTACTAGCGGGGGGGCGTCAGACGCAGTATTTT | CASSSLLAGGRQTQYF
TRBD2 | TRBJ2-7 | - | TRBV7-8 | TGTGCCAGCGATTCCGGGACTAGAGACGAGCAGTACTTC | CASDSGTRDEQYF
TRBD1 | TRBJ1-6 | - | TRBV5-4 | TGTGCCAGCAGCTTGGACTACAGGGGATCTAATTCACCCCTCCACTTT | CASSLDYRGSNSPLHF
- | TRBJ2-5 | - | TRBV6-5 | TGTGCCAGCAGTTACTCGGGGGCCCAAGAGACCCAGTACTTC | CASSYSGAQETQYF
TRBD2 | TRBJ2-7 | - | TRBV19 | TGTGCCAGTAGTGACCAAGCGGGGGGGGATCTTCGGCAGTACTTC | CASSDQAGGDLRQYF
TRBD2 | TRBJ2-5 | - | TRBV20-1 | TGCAGTGCTGGGACTAGCGAGCTGAAGTACTTC | CSAGTSELKYF
TRBD1 | TRBJ1-5 | - | TRBV18 | TGTGCCAGCTCACGTGGAACAGGGGGTCTGCCCCAGCATTTT | CASSRGTGGLPQHF
TRBD1 | TRBJ2-7 | - | TRBV9 | TGTGCCAGCAGCGCCACAGGGGAGACCTACGAGCAGTACTTC | CASSATGETYEQYF
- | TRBJ1-1 | - | TRBV5-4 | TGTGCCAGCAGCTTTCAGGGTCTGAACACTGAAGCTTTCTTT | CASSFQGLNTEAFF
TRBD1 | TRBJ2-1 | - | TRBV7-2 | TGTGCCAGCAGCGACCGGGACAGGGGAAAGTTCTTC | CASSDRDRGKFF
TRBD1 | TRBJ2-4 | - | TRBV19 | TGTGCCAGTAGGCCGGGACAGGGCAAAAACATTCAGTACTTC | CASRPGQGKNIQYF
TRBD2 | TRBJ2-3 | - | TRBV7-9 | TGTGCCAGCAGCCAACAGACTAGCGGAGATACGCAGTATTTT | CASSQQTSGDTQYF